One and the same sample provided the 8 T cell receptor beta chains below, sequenced in a study of blood T cell repertoires in COVID-19. Only in-frame clones appear in the TCRdb table, and some are missing; sequencing was by immunoSEQ multiplex PCR. The table includes under 150,000 clones, around 76% detected once. Source material: peripheral blood. The source of these receptors is a human donor in a cohort sampled during active COVID-19.

This chain uses TRBV19 with TRBJ1-6; weak D call: TRBD1 (5 bases). This CDR3 spans 14 amino acids. With 7 bases removed from V and 3 bases from J, the gap between germline ends came to 10 bases. The germline V gene has CDR1 LNHDA and CDR2 SQIVND (reference sequence). CDR3 amino acids: CASMRGNYNSPLHF. The CDR3 DNA is TGTGCCAGTATGCGGGGGAACTATAATTCACCCCTCCACTTT.

The CDR3 region has the DNA TGTGCCAGCAGACAGAACGAGTGGAGGGAAAAACTGTTTTTT. Translation gives CASRQNEWREKLFF. The gene calls are TRBV6-1 and TRBJ1-4, with D unclear. The germline gives CDR1 MNHNS, CDR2 SASEGT. The CDR3 sequence is 14 residues long. With 6 bases removed from V and 8 bases from J, the gap between germline ends came to 16 bases.

This chain uses TRBV30 with TRBJ2-7; the D gene is possibly TRBD2 (6 bases). V gave up 0 bases and J gave up 5 bases, with 11 bases separating them. CDR1 GTSNPN and CDR2 SVGIG come from the germline V gene (reference sequence). The CDR3 is 13 amino acids. The CDR3 bases are TGTGCCTGGAGTGTGTCTAGCGACCACGAGCAGTACTTC. Its protein is CAWSVSSDHEQYF. Combining the CDR3 with reference TRBV30 and TRBJ2-7 gives the whole variable domain SQTIHQWPATLVQPVGSPLSLECTVEGTSNPNLYWYRQAAGRGLQLLFYSVGIGQISSEVPQNLSASRPQDRQFILSSKKLLLSDSGFYLCAWSVSSDHEQYFGPGTRLTVT.

The V and J genes are TRBV4-2 and TRBJ2-7; D possibly corresponds to TRBD2 (5 bases). V dropped 1 base and J dropped 2 bases, with 12 bases sitting between them. CDR1 and CDR2 (germline): LGHNA, YNFKEQ. The CDR3 loop spans 15 amino acids. The chain's CDR3 is CASSQVPAEAYEQYF. Written as DNA, the CDR3 is TGTGCCAGCAGCCAAGTACCAGCGGAAGCCTACGAGCAGTACTTC.

The chain joins TRBV6-5 to TRBJ2-5, with D perhaps TRBD2 (6 bases). V lost 7 bases, J lost 3 bases, and 18 bases lay in between. The CDR3 length is 15 residues. The germline V gene encodes CDR1 MNHEY and CDR2 SVGAGI. CDR3 DNA sequence: TGTGCCAGCAAAGGGCAAGCGCGGGGCAAAGAGACCCAGTACTTC. It codes for CASKGQARGKETQYF.

The chain employs TRBV6-4 and TRBJ1-2; the D is unclear. V was pared by 3 bases and J by 6 bases, with 14 bases between. The CDR3 consists of 14 residues. Germline CDR1 and CDR2: MRHNA and SNTAGT. DNA for the CDR3: TGTGCCAGCAGTGATCGCCCATATTCTAATGGCTACACCTTC. Protein product: CASSDRPYSNGYTF.

This sequence joins TRBV9 and TRBJ2-7; maybe TRBD1 (5 bases). Trimming took 3 bases from V and 6 from J, leaving 10 bases between them. Germline CDR1 SGDLS, CDR2 YYNGEE. The CDR3 length is 12 residues. The CDR3 DNA sequence: TGTGCCAGCAGCGCTCAGGGCGGCGAGCAGTACTTC. It codes for CASSAQGGEQYF.

This chain uses TRBV5-1 with TRBJ2-5; 10 bases agree with TRBD2. The germline CDR1 and CDR2 sequences are SGHRS and YFSETQ. The CDR3 sequence is 16 residues long. The V gene end was trimmed by 3 bases and the J gene end by 5 bases; junction bases not matched to a gene: 10. CDR3: CASSSLPGLASETQYF. DNA of the CDR3: TGCGCCAGCAGCTCATTACCGGGACTAGCGTCGGAGACCCAGTACTTC.